This T cell receptor beta chain was recovered during a study of blood T cell repertoires in COVID-19. On the study more broadly: The United States, Italy and Spain supplied acute and convalescent COVID-19 samples. Sources were T cells, B-cell-depleted T cells, or PBMCs; the material itself was cDNA or gDNA.

Per the germline V gene, CDR1 is MNHNY and CDR2 is SVGAGI (reference sequence). This CDR3 spans 13 amino acids. Details on this clone: The junction differs from germline at one of its ends, possibly a read error.

Original handling: Reference gene primer amplification yielded estimated nucleated cell counts. Produced via immunoSEQ multiplex PCR; TCRdb's table is partial and in-frame only. V, J and clone size were drawn from that table, and D and trimming were deduced from the DNA. The repertoire holds roughly 180,000 clones, with 70% to 85% as singletons. The sequence came from a man in his sixties who had recovered from COVID-19. V gene TRBV6-6 combines with J gene TRBJ2-1; maybe TRBD2 (7 bases). The sequenced sample was peripheral blood. The CDR3: CASSYSPRGAEIF. The CDR3 coding sequence is TGTGCCAGCAGTTACTCCCCTCGGGGGGCGGAAATCTTC.